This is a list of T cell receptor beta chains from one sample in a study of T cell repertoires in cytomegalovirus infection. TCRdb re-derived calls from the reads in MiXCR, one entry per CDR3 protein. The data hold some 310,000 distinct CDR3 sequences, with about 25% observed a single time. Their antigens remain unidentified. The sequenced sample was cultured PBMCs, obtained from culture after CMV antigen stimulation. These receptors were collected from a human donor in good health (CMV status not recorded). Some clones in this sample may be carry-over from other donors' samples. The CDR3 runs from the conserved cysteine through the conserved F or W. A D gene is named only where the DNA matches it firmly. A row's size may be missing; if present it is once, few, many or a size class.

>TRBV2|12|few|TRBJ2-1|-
CASKGFGNEQFF
TGTGCCAGCAAAGGGTTCGGCAATGAGCAGTTCTTC
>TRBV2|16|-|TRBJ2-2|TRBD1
CASSYGTGMNTGELFF
TGTGCCAGCAGCTACGGGACAGGGATGAACACCGGGGAGCTGTTTTTT
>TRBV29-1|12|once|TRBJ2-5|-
CSVERRGETQYF
TGCAGCGTTGAACGGAGGGGAGAGACCCAGTACTTC
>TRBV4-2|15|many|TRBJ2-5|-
CASSQESPGQETQYF
TGTGCCAGCAGCCAAGAAAGCCCGGGTCAAGAGACCCAGTACTTC
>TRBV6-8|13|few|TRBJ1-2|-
CASRDPGNYGYTF
TGTGCCAGCCGAGACCCGGGCAACTATGGCTACACCTTC
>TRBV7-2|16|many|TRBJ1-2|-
CASSLFWTATNYGYTF
TGTGCCAGCAGCTTGTTTTGGACGGCTACGAACTATGGCTACACCTTC
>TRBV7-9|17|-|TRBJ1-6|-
CASSLGWSRHDNSPLHF
TGTGCCAGCAGCCTCGGGTGGAGTAGACATGATAATTCACCCCTCCACTTT
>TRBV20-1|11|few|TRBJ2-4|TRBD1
CSADRENIQYF
TGCAGTGCTGACAGGGAAAACATTCAGTACTTC
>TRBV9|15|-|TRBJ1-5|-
CASSVGLDFNQPQHF
TGTGCCAGCAGCGTAGGTTTGGATTTCAATCAGCCCCAGCATTTT
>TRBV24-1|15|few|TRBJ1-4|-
CATSDPAGNDEKLFF
TGTGCCACCAGTGATCCGGCCGGGAACGATGAAAAACTGTTTTTT
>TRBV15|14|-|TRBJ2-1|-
CATSRAHRDNEQFF
TGTGCCACCAGCAGAGCCCACAGGGACAATGAGCAGTTCTTC
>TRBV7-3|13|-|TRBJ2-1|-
CASSLVHYNEQFF
TGTGCCAGCAGCTTAGTCCACTACAATGAGCAGTTCTTC
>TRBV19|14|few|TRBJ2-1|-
CASSISGSYNEQFF
TGTGCCAGTAGTATAAGTGGCAGCTACAATGAGCAGTTCTTC
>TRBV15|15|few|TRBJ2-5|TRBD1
CATSREGGAWETQYF
TGTGCCACCAGCAGAGAAGGGGGCGCCTGGGAGACCCAGTACTTC
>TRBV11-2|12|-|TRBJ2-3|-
CASSFHQDTQYF
TGTGCCAGCAGCTTTCATCAAGATACGCAGTATTTT
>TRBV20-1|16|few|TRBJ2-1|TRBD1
CSARDPGGAAYNEQFF
TGCAGTGCTAGAGACCCAGGGGGCGCGGCGTACAATGAGCAGTTCTTC
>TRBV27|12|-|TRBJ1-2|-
CASSWPGRGYTF
TGTGCCAGCAGCTGGCCAGGGAGAGGCTACACCTTC
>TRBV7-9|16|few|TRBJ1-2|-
CASSQPVWGRNYGYTF
TGTGCCAGCAGCCAACCTGTCTGGGGAAGAAACTATGGCTACACCTTC
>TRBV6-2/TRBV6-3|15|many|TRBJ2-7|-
CASSSRLHRTYEQYF
TGTGCCAGCAGTTCCCGACTACACCGTACCTACGAGCAGTACTTC
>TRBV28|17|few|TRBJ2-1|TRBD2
CASSSPRKRGRRGEQFF
TGTGCCAGCAGTTCTCCTCGGAAGCGGGGCCGCCGCGGTGAGCAGTTCTTC
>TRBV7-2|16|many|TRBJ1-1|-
CASSLDGASPNTEAFF
TGTGCCAGCAGCTTAGATGGGGCCAGCCCGAACACTGAAGCTTTCTTT
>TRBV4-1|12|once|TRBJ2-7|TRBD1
CASSRTGGEQYF
TGCGCCAGCAGCCGGACAGGGGGCGAGCAGTACTTC